What follows is one T cell receptor beta chain and its context. Its antigen is unknown. An end of the junction does not agree with germline; a read error may underlie this. TCRdb re-called the RT-PCR reads through MiXCR, storing one row per CDR3 protein. The data hold hundreds of thousands of distinct CDR3 sequences, with about 14% observed a single time. These data come from a study of response to subunit inactivated influenza vaccine. General study results and limits: Seasonal influenza vaccination, on each occasion, was suggested by the authors to recruit few new T cells.

CDR3 length: 15 amino acids. The V gene's germline CDR1 is MGHRA and CDR2 YSYEKL. This chain uses TRBV4-1 with TRBJ1-1, with 8 bases aligning to TRBD1. The TCR comes from a man between 50 and 59 years old who received an inactivated influenza vaccine. The input for sequencing was PBMCs from blood, taken roughly 15 days before vaccination. CDR3 in DNA: TGCGCCAGCAGACAAGTAGGACAGGGGAACACTGAAGCTTTCTTT. Amino acids: CASRQVGQGNTEAFF.